The T cell receptor (beta chain) described here comes from a study of cytomegalovirus exposure and HLA in healthy donors (dated by TCRdb to the late 2010s). Concerning the study at large: An earlier analysis of some 600 of the donors reported 276 Gb of sequence data and 100 million to 120 million unique TCR beta sequences obtained from approximately 180 million T cells. Four or five DR-DQ haplotypes were handled as single units for association and clustering because linkage in the cohort was strong. On average, roughly 200,000 unique TCR beta nucleotide sequences were sequenced per donor among several hundred genotyped donors of the cohort, with about 17% of those sequences being non-productive. Genome-wide SNP genotypes for about three fifths of the roughly 670 donors were used in a later genetic analysis, which treated that subset as a discovery cohort. In the later analysis, no new phenotypic data were used to find candidate immune exposures; instead, reliance was placed on TCR beta sequences and their occurrence across donors. HLA typing included class I and class II loci at four-digit resolution. A separate validation cohort of approximately 130 different subjects was used in addition to the roughly 640-subject first cohort. The study profiled the T cell repertoires of around 700 subjects by immunosequencing and related them to cytomegalovirus serostatus. The study aimed to test whether signatures of past pathogen exposure could be identified by cataloging public T cell receptors. To decide whether each TCR beta V gene segment behaved as functional or pseudogenic, an earlier analysis of some 600 of the donors relied on high-throughput TCR beta sequencing. The number of donors typed differed by locus, with roughly 629-640 for A, B, C, DRB1 and DQB1, 522 for DQA1, 600 to 610 for DPA1, and some 440 for DPB1. To predict cytomegalovirus infection status, the study brought together high-throughput TCR immunosequencing, statistical association of individual TCRs with disease status, and machine learning. Donor age, sex, ethnicity and CMV serostatus were compiled alongside the repertoire data. All discovery cohort repertoires had been generated on a single sequencing platform. The genetic ancestry cluster associated with self-reported Caucasian donors included about 81% of the roughly 360 genotyped donors. An early release that covered some 640 HLA-typed donors contained approximately 300 gigabases of sequencing data and 85 million to 100 million unique TCR sequences. A later analysis re-analyzed previously published TCR beta repertoires from several hundred donors and added high-resolution HLA genotyping to study TCR occurrence patterns. Overall results and qualifications from the work: It was suggested by the authors that the approach could potentially be generalized to other disease states and immunological phenotypes. In a later analysis, HLA-associated TCR beta chains were found to be more clonally expanded and to have lower generation probabilities than equally common non-associated chains. Several of the top co-occurrence clusters appeared to be linked to parvovirus B19, influenza, CMV and Epstein-Barr virus, according to a later analysis. At a false discovery rate of 0.05, a later analysis linked 15,000 to 20,000 TCR beta sequences to specific HLA alleles. According to a later genetic analysis, donors in an Asian-associated ancestry cluster had fewer N-insertions in productive TCRs than the approximately 630-donor mean. CMV serostatus was the only immune exposure information available for the cohort. Over 15 rarely observed V segments, including chromosome 9 orphons, were excluded from the earlier analysis of approximately 600 of the donors because counts were too low. Most TCR sequences were observed very rarely across donors, whereas some public TCRs were present in many individuals. In an earlier analysis of some 640 of the donors, most TCR beta V segments were observed in productive rearrangements about 87% or about 30% of the time, broadly matching IMGT annotations. Because HLA typing was missing for some donors at each locus, association tests included only the typed subset. Presence/absence analyses assumed roughly uniform sequencing depth across donors, an assumption that may not hold. A group of highly shared sequence variants was considered likely to be a technical artifact of the sequencing pipeline. A further reported finding was that TCR beta sequences accurately predicted the HLA-A and HLA-B alleles for most subjects in the first cohort. The 87-base-pair reads could not distinguish some IMGT-functional V segments, including TRBV6-2 and TRBV6-3, so those segments were excluded. Most CMV-associated TCR beta chains appeared to be HLA-restricted in a later analysis, and the HLA associations seemed to be driven largely by CMV exposure. When HLA alleles, especially DR and DQ, strongly co-occurred, attributing TCR associations to individual alleles was difficult. Only TCR beta chains were sequenced in this cohort, and the absence of alpha or paired-chain data limited detectable features. In both the original and validation cohorts, the classifier was reported to diagnose cytomegalovirus status with high specificity and sensitivity. The study listed 150 to 200 TCR beta chains as associated with cytomegalovirus. An association between a missense DCLRE1C variant and V-gene and J-gene trimming of TCR beta chains was found in a later genetic analysis and replicated in an independent cohort. In vitro tests confirmed that a few of the cytomegalovirus-associated TCR beta chains recognize cytomegalovirus antigens. Linkage disequilibrium might explain the correlated functional status among segregating V segments, but an unknown experimental factor could not be ruled out. In a later analysis, the rate of TCR association differed among HLA loci, with DRB1 alleles having the most associated TCRs and HLA-C alleles having the fewest.

Concerning this clone itself: Its target antigen remains unknown. No much larger clonotype is one base removed from it; base qualities were not supplied.

The protocol used for the library was the immunoSEQ multiplex PCR assay. A mixture of 60 forward primers for TCR Vbeta segments and 13 reverse primers for TCR Jbeta segments was used in the multiplex PCR. Amplification of the CDR3 region of rearranged TCR beta genes was performed with a multiplex PCR assay on genomic DNA. Amplified TCR beta libraries were sequenced as 87-base-pair reads on the Illumina HiSeq System. As for the original processing: A later analysis counted 65 million to 90 million unique TCR beta chains across the 650 to 800 repertoires, and some 12 million of these chains were shared by at least two donors. To remove PCR and sequencing errors, raw reads were error-corrected and collapsed into unique sequences using a nearest-neighbor algorithm that merged closely related sequences. V, D and J gene segments were assigned by aligning CDR3 sequences to IMGT reference sequences. For a sequence to be retained, a match of at least six nucleotides was required to both a V gene segment and a J gene segment. A rearrangement counted as productive if the CDR3 had no stop codons and remained in frame with V and J, and every other rearrangement counted as non-productive. CDR3 was defined by IMGT convention, running from the second conserved V-encoded cysteine to the conserved J-encoded phenylalanine. The earlier analysis of more than 450 of the donors excluded sequences that lacked an unambiguous match to a single V gene segment. An earlier analysis of a few hundred of the donors called V segments functional above 56.7% productive rearrangements and segregating when the between-donor standard deviation exceeded 5%. A statistical classification framework was built for diagnosing cytomegalovirus status from the catalog of TCR beta chain sequences. V and J gene assignment, in a later analysis, came from comparing TCR nucleotide sequences with IMGT/GENE-DB human TR gene sequences. The TCRdist pipeline was used in a later analysis to assign CDR3 sequences and most-parsimonious VDJ recombination scenarios. In a later analysis, each TCR beta chain was defined by its CDR3 amino acid sequence together with its V-gene family, and reads lacking a unique V-gene family were excluded. To address suspected cross-contamination and a sequencing artifact, a later analysis removed several hundred highly shared, low-generation-probability nucleotide sequences. In a later analysis, a clonal expansion index was calculated for each public chain from normalized within-repertoire ranks of inferred template counts. In a later analysis, generation probabilities were computed using a VDJ recombination model fitted to out-of-frame rearrangements, and the results were checked against IGoR. In a later analysis, TCR-TCR, TCR-HLA and TCR-CMV co-occurrence was scored with hypergeometric tests, and a repertoire-size bias correction was applied to TCR pairs. In a later analysis, false discovery rates were estimated by permuting HLA or CMV assignments 20 times. In a later analysis, co-occurring TCRs were grouped with DBSCAN, and TCRdist sequence similarity was added when clustering was performed within HLA-allele-positive subsets. Repertoires with fewer than 30,000 or more than 120,000 public chains were left out of co-occurrence clustering, as were a few repertoires with anomalous nucleotide sharing. TCRdb provides this immuneACCESS table in a form limited to in-frame rearrangements. Some clones are lacking; in checked studies, under half of them reflect an unresolved V gene, and why the rest are absent is not known. The V and J calls and clone size are taken from that table; D and trimming were inferred from the DNA. For this sample there are 190,000 or so clones; 80% appear just once. Of the sample, 0.65% falls within the top ten clones.

In total, 500 to 700 healthy bone marrow donors made up the cohort. All cohort members were sampled while nominally healthy, although unrecorded immune exposures were likely present. The donor was CMV seronegative and was included in the group of around 320 seronegative cohort members. Each donor provided a peripheral blood sample, and peripheral blood mononuclear cells were used for TCR beta sequencing. Genomic DNA was extracted from the blood cell samples with the Qiagen DNeasy Blood Extraction Kit. V is trimmed back by 4 bases and J by 2 bases, and the junction contains 4 bases that no gene match accounts for. In the germline V gene, CDR1 corresponds to MNHNS and CDR2 to SASEGT. The CDR3 goes from the cysteine to the phenylalanine over 15 residues. Only the CDR3 portion is preserved as DNA: 45 bases, with reading frame beginning at the first base.

The sequenced material came from PBMCs. The clonotype originates from a boy younger than 18 in good health and CMV-seronegative. The V and J segments used are TRBV6-1 and TRBJ2-1; 8 central nucleotides agree with TRBD2. This receptor has the CDR3 CASSGREVPYNEQFF. The nucleotide sequence is TGTGCCAGCAGTGGGCGGGAGGTCCCCTACAATGAGCAGTTCTTC.